This paragraph reports one T cell receptor beta chain. Antigen unknown. The same CDR3 can be traced to other DNA sequences in this sample. The data were obtained in a study of lymphopenia after photon versus proton radiotherapy. Broader study findings: Authors raise, but do not show, better survival with proton therapy. Relative stability marked proton patients; photon patients lost diversity and naive cells. Post-nadir TCR diversity decline inversely tracked overall survival among those who died.

Generated by immunoSEQ multiplex PCR, the TCRdb table keeps only in-frame clones and is missing some. The table lists just over 30,000 clones, over 85% of them singletons. V shed 3 bases and J shed 1 base, with 6 bases lying between them. The CDR3 covers 13 residues. The germline CDR1 and CDR2 sequences are MNHNY and SVGAGI (reference sequence). The rearrangement uses TRBV6-6 and TRBJ1-1; D unclear. The sample was peripheral blood, taken from a patient treated with photon-based radiotherapy. The sequence came from a woman in her forties or fifties with cholangiocarcinoma. CDR3 in amino acids: CASSYLGNTEAFF. Written as DNA, the CDR3 is TGTGCCAGCAGTTATTTGGGGAACACTGAAGCTTTCTTT.